This TCR beta chain is from a study of type 1 regulatory T cells. In the study overall: T-allo10 is a Tr1-enriched, alloantigen-specific CD4 T cell product made in vitro.

Each CDR3 protein gets one entry after TCRdb re-called the reads with MiXCR. The sample records 80,000 to 100,000 distinct CDR3 sequences, around a third being singletons. There are 15 residues in the CDR3. Germline values: CDR1 SGHTA, CDR2 FQGNSA. V lost 1 base, J lost 6 bases, and 8 bases stayed unmatched. V usage is TRBV7-2 and J usage is TRBJ1-1, with 7 bases that match TRBD1. Sequenced input: CD4+ T cells, either the whole sample or a sorted fraction (not recorded which). This sequence originates from a human donor in good health. The CDR3 loop reads CASSLVGQGGSEAFF. The CDR3 nucleotides read TGTGCCAGCAGCTTAGTAGGCCAGGGGGGATCTGAAGCTTTCTTT.